Sequencing of this T cell receptor (beta chain) was carried out in a study of monozygotic twins with inflammatory bowel disease. General study points: The analysis failed to separate different T cell subtypes.

TCRdb reworked the 5' RACE reads into one entry per CDR3 protein, no DNA. Here the sample table reports some 190,000 distinct CDR3 sequences. The CDR3 spans 14 residues. The germline V gene has CDR1 MNHEY and CDR2 SVGEGT. With respect to this clonotype: Antigen specificity is unknown.

Material for sequencing was blood. The receptor was derived from a human donor with ulcerative colitis or Crohn's disease, or a healthy co-twin of an affected twin (not recorded which). The chain is built from TRBV6-2 or TRBV6-3 and TRBJ2-1; TCRdb returns TRBD2, unconfirmable since there is no DNA. The CDR3 loop reads CASHKAGGGNEQFF.